A single sample gave rise to the 21 T cell receptor beta chains below, sequenced in a study of T cells in Graves' hyperthyroidism and ophthalmopathy (dated by TCRdb to the late 2010s). Library preparation employed multiplex PCR. Sequencing instrument: Illumina HiSeq 2000. Amplification of TCR beta CDR3 regions was carried out from RNA transcripts. The first round of RT-PCR for the TCR CDR3 was performed with the HTBI primer set and the Qiagen OneStep RT-PCR kit. The raw public reads went through TCRdb reprocessing: fastp at Q25, MiXCR clone calling, in-frame beta chains kept. Rows are combined by CDR3 protein, so each entry shows the most common genes and DNA. For this sample the table gives 490,000 or so distinct CDR3 sequences, of which roughly 16% were detected only once. The ten top clones hold 25% to 30% of the sample. Input material: blood. The receptors stem from a woman aged 25-40 years with Graves' ophthalmopathy.

The V gene is TRBV20-1, the J gene TRBJ2-3, with 11 bases fitting TRBD2. V was clipped by 4 bases and J by 6 bases; unmatched bases: 9. CDR3 size: 15 residues. Looked up from germline, CDR1 is DFQATT and CDR2 is SNEGSKA (reference sequence). In DNA, the CDR3 is TGCAGTGCTAAAACTAGCGGGAGAAGGGCGGATACGCAGTATTTT. Translation: CSAKTSGRRADTQYF.

V and J are TRBV4-3 and TRBJ2-5, with TRBD2 matching 7 bases. CDR3 length: 13 residues. Germline V lookup: CDR1 LGHNA, CDR2 YSLEER. Germline trimming cut 0 bases from V and 7 bases from J; bases unmatched to any gene: 2. The CDR3, as DNA: TGCGCCAGCAGCCAAGATGGCGGGAGGACCCAGTACTTC. It translates to CASSQDGGRTQYF.

Only a few counts were recorded for this clonotype. This may be a read error: a much more frequent sequence differs by one nucleotide. J is TRBJ2-7 and V is TRBV18; D may be TRBD1 or TRBD2 (5 bases each). Per germline, CDR1 KGHSH and CDR2 LQKENI. The CDR3 is 14 amino acids. With 2 bases removed from V and 6 bases from J, the gap between germline ends came to 14 bases. The CDR3 spells CASSPRDLSCEQYF. As DNA, the CDR3 is TGTGCCAGCTCACCAAGGGACCTTAGCTGCGAGCAGTACTTC.

The chain couples TRBV10-3 to TRBJ2-1; 13 positions agree with TRBD2. The CDR3 extends over 15 amino acids. J lost 8 bases, V lost 8 bases, and 9 bases had no gene match. Germline V gene sequence: CDR1 ENHRY, CDR2 SYGVKD. CDR3 sequence: CAIGFGTSGTDEQFF. The CDR3 nucleotides are TGTGCCATCGGTTTTGGGACTAGCGGGACCGATGAGCAGTTCTTC.

As concerns this clonotype: A single base separates this from a much larger clone, so it may be a read error. The chain employs TRBV18 and TRBJ2-3, with D perhaps TRBD1 or TRBD2 (6 bases each). This CDR3 has 15 residues. V was clipped by 2 bases and J by 2 bases, with 11 bases between them. Germline V gives CDR1 KGHSH, CDR2 LQKENI. CDR3 DNA sequence: TGTGCCAGCTCACCATTAGGGGGGACCACAGATACGCAGTATTTT. Translating gives CASSPLGGTTDTQYF.

There are many counts of this clonotype. The rearrangement joins TRBV6-2 or TRBV6-3 to TRBJ2-7; D is undetermined. Trimming removed 0 bases from V and 2 bases from J, with 11 bases in between. Per germline, CDR1 MNHEY and CDR2 SVGEGT. This CDR3 spans 15 amino acids. Here the CDR3 reads CASSYSSGIAYEQYF. CDR3 nucleotides: TGTGCCAGCAGTTACTCGAGTGGCATTGCCTACGAGCAGTACTTC.

This clonotype has more than one count but fewer than ten. This sequence joins TRBV29-1 and TRBJ2-7; possibly TRBD1 or TRBD2 for D (6 bases each). The CDR3 sequence is 14 residues long. V was pared by 7 bases and J by 1 base, with 17 bases between. Germline V CDR1 and CDR2: SQVTM, ANQGSEA. The CDR3: CSAGRGVRSYEQYF. In DNA, the CDR3 is TGCAGCGCAGGAAGGGGGGTTCGGTCCTACGAGCAGTACTTC.

This clonotype was seen many times. The rearrangement uses TRBV7-3 and TRBJ2-3, with 12 bases identical to TRBD2. Germline V gene data show CDR1 as SGHTA and CDR2 as FQGTGA. The CDR3 has 16 residues. Trimming at V came to 5 bases and at J to 6 bases, leaving 9 bases not matched to a gene. The CDR3 loop is CASSQSTSGSLDTQYF. The CDR3 coding sequence is TGTGCCAGCAGCCAATCGACTAGCGGGAGTTTGGATACGCAGTATTTT.

This clonotype was seen repeatedly, ten times or more. The chain combines TRBV11-2 with TRBJ2-7, with unresolved D. Germline V gene data show CDR1 as SGHAT and CDR2 as FQNNGV. V lost 1 base, J lost 6 bases, and 4 bases lay in between. The CDR3 extends over 11 amino acids. The CDR3 DNA reads as TGTGCCAGCAGCTTAGTTCTCGAGCAGTACTTC. Amino acids: CASSLVLEQYF. The variable domain in full, completed from reference TRBV11-2 and TRBJ2-7, reads EAGVAQSPRYKIIEKRQSVAFWCNPISGHATLYWYQQILGQGPKLLIQFQNNGVVDDSQLPKDRFSAERLKGVDSTLKIQPAKLEDSAVYLCASSLVLEQYFGPGTRLTVT.

This clonotype was recorded many times. The chain couples TRBV20-1 to TRBJ2-7, with D possibly TRBD2 on 7 matching bases. V was trimmed by 0 bases and J by 3 bases, leaving 12 bases between them. The CDR3 totals 14 residues. Germline CDR1 is DFQATT and CDR2 is SNEGSKA (reference sequence). The CDR3 sequence is CSARDRGASYEQYF. In DNA, the CDR3 is TGCAGTGCTAGAGATCGGGGGGCCAGCTACGAGCAGTACTTC.

This chain joins TRBV28 and TRBJ2-7, with D perhaps matching TRBD1 (6 bases). Germline V gene lookup returns CDR1 MDHEN and CDR2 SYDVKM. V lost 6 bases and J 3 bases, leaving 15 bases between the germline ends. CDR3 length: 14 amino acids. CDR3 protein: CASRIGTPDYEQYF. As DNA, the CDR3 is TGTGCCAGCAGAATCGGGACACCTGACTACGAGCAGTACTTC.

This clonotype appeared a few times. The rearrangement uses TRBV14 and TRBJ1-5, with 7 positions matching TRBD1. This CDR3 has 17 amino acids. The junction had 8 bases not matched to a gene; V was cut back by 0 bases and J by 3 bases. Germline V gene sequence: CDR1 SGHDN, CDR2 FVKESK. In DNA form, the CDR3 reads TGTGCCAGCAGCCAAGAAGGAAGACAGGGCCTCAATCAGCCCCAGCATTTT. Translation gives CASSQEGRQGLNQPQHF.

This clonotype was detected only a few times. The J gene is TRBJ1-3, the V gene TRBV7-2; D may be TRBD1 (5 bases). Trimming left V 2 bases short and J 0 bases short, with 14 bases between. The CDR3 length is 17 residues. CDR1 and CDR2 (germline): SGHTA, FQGNSA. As DNA, the CDR3 is TGTGCCAGCAGCTTACAGCCGACAGCTTACTCTGGAAACACCATATATTTT. The encoded protein is CASSLQPTAYSGNTIYF. The full variable domain, in which reference TRBV7-2 and TRBJ1-3 provide the parts outside the CDR3, is GAGVSQSPSNKVTEKGKDVELRCDPISGHTALYWYRQSLGQGLEFLIYFQGNSAPDKSGLPSDRFSAERTGGSVSTLTIQRTQQEDSAVYLCASSLQPTAYSGNTIYFGEGSWLTVV.

This clonotype has just a few counts. This chain joins TRBV6-5 and TRBJ2-3; 7 nucleotides match TRBD1. The V gene end was trimmed by 2 bases and the J gene end by 0 bases; junction bases not matched to a gene: 11. This CDR3 comprises 18 residues. CDR1 and CDR2 (germline): MNHEY, SVGAGI. CDR3 loop: CASSYTPGQASSTDTQYF. The CDR3 DNA follows: TGTGCCAGCAGTTACACTCCTGGACAGGCGTCTAGCACAGATACGCAGTATTTT.

This clonotype was detected ten times or more. CDR3 in DNA: TGTGCCAGCAGTTACCAACAGGGGAGCTATGGCTACACCTTC. It encodes CASSYQQGSYGYTF. The V gene is TRBV6-2 or TRBV6-3, the J gene TRBJ1-2, with TRBD1 matching 7 bases. In germline, CDR1 is MNHEY, CDR2 SVGEGT. Unmatched junction bases numbered 4, after V lost 2 bases and J lost 4 bases. The CDR3 is 14 amino acids.

This clonotype was observed at least ten times. V and J are TRBV11-3 and TRBJ1-2, with D unresolved. The V and J ends lost 4 bases and 8 bases respectively, with 14 bases between them. The CDR3 covers 13 residues. Germline assignment: CDR1 SGHNT and CDR2 YENEEA. DNA for the CDR3: TGTGCCAGCAGCTCCTTATCCCAAGTGGGCTACACCTTC. Translated: CASSSLSQVGYTF.

To note about this clonotype: One base away lies a much larger clone, so this may be a sequencing read error. J is TRBJ2-3 and V is TRBV29-1, with D unclear. CDR3 length equals 10 residues. Germline lookup yields CDR1 SQVTM and CDR2 ANQGSEA. Trimming removed 7 bases at V and 5 bases at J, with 7 bases between. CDR3 region: CSGWVDTQYF. The CDR3 region has the DNA TGCAGCGGGTGGGTAGATACGCAGTATTTT.

V is TRBV6-1 and J is TRBJ2-1, with TRBD2 matching 13 bases. CDR1 is MNHNS and CDR2 is SASEGT in the germline V gene. Germline trimming cut 5 bases from V and 8 bases from J; bases unmatched to any gene: 15. The CDR3 extends over 18 amino acids. The CDR3: CASSTIPGLAGAVDEQFF. The CDR3 nucleotides read TGTGCCAGCAGTACTATCCCCGGACTAGCGGGAGCAGTCGATGAGCAGTTCTTC.

This clonotype was found a few times. The chain combines TRBV6-2 or TRBV6-3 with TRBJ2-1; 9 nucleotides match TRBD1. After removal of 6 bases from V and 5 bases from J, the junction contained 14 bases not matched to a gene. Germline V gene lookup returns CDR1 MNHEY and CDR2 SVGEGT. The CDR3 has 17 residues. As DNA, the CDR3 is TGTGCCAGCAGCATACGGCAGACAGGGGGTAATAACAATGAGCAGTTCTTC. Its protein is CASSIRQTGGNNNEQFF.

In this sample, this clonotype turned up many times. The gene calls are TRBV29-1 and TRBJ2-7; weak D call: TRBD1 (5 bases). The CDR3 has 12 amino acids. Germline V gene data show CDR1 as SQVTM and CDR2 as ANQGSEA. V was trimmed by 1 base and J by 3 bases, leaving 7 bases between them. The CDR3 loop reads CSVEGQRYEQYF. The DNA of the CDR3 is TGCAGCGTTGAAGGACAGCGCTACGAGCAGTACTTC.

V is TRBV6-1 and J is TRBJ2-4, with 8 bases lining up with TRBD1. The germline V gene has CDR1 MNHNS and CDR2 SASEGT. V gave up 6 bases and J gave up 1 base; unmatched junction bases: 17. This CDR3 spans 19 amino acids. The CDR3 sequence is CASRPTGQAVRWAKNIQYF. The CDR3 DNA sequence: TGTGCCAGCAGGCCTACGGGACAGGCGGTAAGGTGGGCCAAAAACATTCAGTACTTC.